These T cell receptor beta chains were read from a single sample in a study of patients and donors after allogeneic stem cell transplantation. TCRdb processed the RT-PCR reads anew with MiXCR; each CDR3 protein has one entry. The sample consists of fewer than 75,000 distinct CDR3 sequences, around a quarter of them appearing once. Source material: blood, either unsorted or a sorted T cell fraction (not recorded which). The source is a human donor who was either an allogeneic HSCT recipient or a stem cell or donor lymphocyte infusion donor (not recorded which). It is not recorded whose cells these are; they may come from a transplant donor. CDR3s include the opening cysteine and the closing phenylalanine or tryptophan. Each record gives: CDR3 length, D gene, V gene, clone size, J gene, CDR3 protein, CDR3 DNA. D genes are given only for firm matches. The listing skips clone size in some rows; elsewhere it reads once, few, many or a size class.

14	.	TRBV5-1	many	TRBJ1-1	CASSSGRKNTEAFF	TGCGCCAGCAGCTCCGGACGGAAGAACACTGAAGCTTTCTTT
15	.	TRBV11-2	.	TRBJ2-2	CASSLALAHTGELFF	TGTGCCAGCAGCTTAGCACTAGCCCACACCGGGGAGCTGTTTTTT
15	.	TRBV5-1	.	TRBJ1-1	CASSLGQARDSEAFF	TGCGCCAGCAGCTTGGGTCAGGCCCGAGACTCTGAAGCTTTCTTT
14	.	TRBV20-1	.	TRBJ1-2	CSASQMGFSYGYTF	TGCAGTGCGTCACAGATGGGGTTCAGCTATGGCTACACCTTC
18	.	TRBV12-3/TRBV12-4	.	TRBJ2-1	CASSLSDSGVGSYNEQFF	TGTGCCAGCAGTTTATCCGATTCCGGGGTAGGTTCCTACAATGAGCAGTTCTTC
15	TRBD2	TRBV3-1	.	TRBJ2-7	CASSTWTSGGGEQYF	TGTGCCAGCAGTACCTGGACTAGCGGGGGCGGCGAGCAGTACTTC
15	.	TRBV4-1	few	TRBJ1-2	CASSQTGKVEYGYTF	TGCGCCAGCAGCCAAACAGGGAAAGTGGAGTATGGCTACACCTTC
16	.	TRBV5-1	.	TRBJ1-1	CASSLGPGRWRTEAFF	TGCGCCAGCAGCTTGGGCCCGGGACGATGGAGGACTGAAGCTTTCTTT
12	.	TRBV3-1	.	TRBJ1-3	CASGRSGDTIYF	TGTGCCAGCGGCCGCTCTGGAGACACCATATATTTT
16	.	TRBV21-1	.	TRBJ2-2	CASSPRDRVNTGELFF	TGTGCCAGCAGCCCTCGGGACCGGGTGAACACCGGGGAGCTGTTTTTT
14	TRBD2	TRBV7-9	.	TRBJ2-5	CASSLAGEGETQYF	TGTGCCAGCAGCTTAGCGGGGGAGGGGGAGACCCAGTACTTC
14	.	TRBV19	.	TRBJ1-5	CASSIAGWDQPQHF	TGTGCCAGTAGTATAGCGGGTTGGGATCAGCCCCAGCATTTT
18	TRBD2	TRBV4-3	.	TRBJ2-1	CASSQGTSGSNSYNEQFF	TGCGCCAGCAGCCAAGGGACTAGCGGGAGCAATTCCTACAATGAGCAGTTCTTC
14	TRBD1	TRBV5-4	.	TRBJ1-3	CASSVGQTRNTIYF	TGTGCCAGCAGCGTGGGACAGACCCGAAACACCATATATTTT
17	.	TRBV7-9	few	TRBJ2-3	CASSLARDKRSTDTQYF	TGTGCCAGCAGCTTAGCTCGGGACAAGAGAAGCACAGATACGCAGTATTTT
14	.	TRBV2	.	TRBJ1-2	CASIQDTSWGGYTF	TGTGCCAGCATTCAGGATACTAGTTGGGGTGGCTACACCTTC
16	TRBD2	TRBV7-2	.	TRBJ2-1	CASRKNLAGGYNEQFF	TGTGCCAGCAGGAAGAATTTAGCGGGGGGGTACAATGAGCAGTTCTTC
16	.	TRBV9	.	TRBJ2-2	CASSARAGPSTGELFF	TGTGCCAGCAGCGCCCGAGCCGGGCCTTCCACCGGGGAGCTGTTTTTT
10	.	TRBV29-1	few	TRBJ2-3	CSVVADTQYF	TGCAGCGTTGTGGCAGATACGCAGTATTTT
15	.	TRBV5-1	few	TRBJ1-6	CASSFDLGSNSPLHF	TGCGCCAGCAGCTTCGATTTAGGATCAAATTCACCCCTCCACTTT
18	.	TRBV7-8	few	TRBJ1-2	CASSWPFGDGTSLYGYTF	TGTGCCAGCAGCTGGCCCTTTGGGGACGGTACGAGCCTCTATGGCTACACCTTC
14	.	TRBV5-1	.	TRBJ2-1	CASSFYGPYNEQFF	TGCGCCAGCAGCTTTTATGGACCCTACAATGAGCAGTTCTTC
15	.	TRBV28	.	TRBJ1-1	CASSFLLGGNTEAFF	TGTGCCAGCAGTTTTCTCCTTGGGGGGAACACTGAAGCTTTCTTT
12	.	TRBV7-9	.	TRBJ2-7	CASSPISLEQYF	TGTGCCAGCAGCCCCATTTCCCTGGAGCAGTACTTC
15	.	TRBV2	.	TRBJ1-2	CASSESRGKGYGYTF	TGTGCCAGCAGTGAAAGTAGGGGGAAAGGCTATGGCTACACCTTC
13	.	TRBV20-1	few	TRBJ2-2	CSAYQGGTGELFF	TGCAGTGCTTATCAGGGTGGCACCGGGGAGCTGTTTTTT
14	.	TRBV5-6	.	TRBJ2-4	CASSLGVGEDIQYF	TGTGCCAGCAGCTTGGGAGTAGGGGAGGACATTCAGTACTTC
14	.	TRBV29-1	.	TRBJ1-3	CSVDPGILENTIYF	TGCAGCGTTGACCCAGGGATTTTGGAAAACACCATATATTTT
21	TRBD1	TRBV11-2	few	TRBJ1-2	CASSLFRPRVAGGRINYGYTF	TGTGCCAGCAGCTTATTTCGCCCCCGGGTGGCAGGGGGGCGTATAAACTATGGCTACACCTTC
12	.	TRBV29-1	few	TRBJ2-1	CSVEAGLGQQFF	TGCAGCGTTGAAGCGGGACTCGGGCAGCAGTTCTTC
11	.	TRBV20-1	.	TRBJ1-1	CSASRNTEAFF	TGCAGTGCTTCGCGAAACACTGAAGCTTTCTTT
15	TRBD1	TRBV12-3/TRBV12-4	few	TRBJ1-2	CASSLSGDRGYGYTF	TGTGCCAGCAGTTTATCCGGGGACAGGGGATACGGCTACACCTTC
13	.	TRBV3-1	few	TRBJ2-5	CASSPLAQETQYF	TGTGCCAGCAGCCCGCTAGCCCAAGAGACCCAGTACTTC
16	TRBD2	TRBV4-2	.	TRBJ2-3	CASSGRLGLVADTQYF	TGTGCCAGCAGCGGCCGATTGGGACTAGTTGCAGATACGCAGTATTTT
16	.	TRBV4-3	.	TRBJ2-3	CASSQDEWVLADTQYF	TGCGCCAGCAGCCAAGATGAGTGGGTACTGGCAGATACGCAGTATTTT
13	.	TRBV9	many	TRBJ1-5	CASSVDGYQPQHF	TGTGCCAGCAGCGTAGATGGTTATCAGCCCCAGCATTTT
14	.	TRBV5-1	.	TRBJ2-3	CASSLGVFTDTQYF	TGCGCCAGCAGCTTGGGTGTTTTCACAGATACGCAGTATTTT
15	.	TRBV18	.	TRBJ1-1	CASSLYREGFAEAFF	TGTGCCAGCTCACTCTACAGGGAGGGGTTCGCTGAAGCTTTCTTT
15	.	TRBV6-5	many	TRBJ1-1	CASSPRGGQNTEAFF	TGTGCCAGCAGTCCCCGGGGGGGCCAGAACACTGAAGCTTTCTTT
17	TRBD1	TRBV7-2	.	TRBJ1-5	CASSEFDRVFSNQPQHF	TGTGCCAGCAGCGAGTTCGACAGGGTGTTTAGCAATCAGCCCCAGCATTTT
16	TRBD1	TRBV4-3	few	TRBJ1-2	CASSRHPGQRTYGYTF	TGCGCCAGCAGCCGACACCCGGGACAGCGAACCTATGGCTACACCTTC
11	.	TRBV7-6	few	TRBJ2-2	CASSLEWELFF	TGTGCCAGCAGCTTAGAATGGGAGCTGTTTTTT
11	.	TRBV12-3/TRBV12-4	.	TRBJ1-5	CASSFGRPQHF	TGTGCCAGCAGTTTTGGGCGGCCCCAGCATTTT
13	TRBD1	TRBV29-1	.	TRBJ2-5	CSVEGQGQETQYF	TGCAGCGTTGAGGGACAGGGCCAAGAGACCCAGTACTTC
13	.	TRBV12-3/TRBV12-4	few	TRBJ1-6	CASSLLYNSPLHF	TGTGCCAGCAGTCTCTTATATAATTCACCCCTCCACTTT
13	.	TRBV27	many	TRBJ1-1	CASSTRLNTEAFF	TGTGCCAGCAGTACAAGATTGAACACTGAAGCTTTCTTT
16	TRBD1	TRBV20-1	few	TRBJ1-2	CSATGTGGHTNYGYTF	TGCAGTGCCACCGGGACAGGGGGCCACACTAACTATGGCTACACCTTC
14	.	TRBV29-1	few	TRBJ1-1	CSVPGQVFNTEAFF	TGCAGCGTCCCGGGACAAGTCTTTAACACTGAAGCTTTCTTT
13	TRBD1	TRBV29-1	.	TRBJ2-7	CSVGMDRGNEQYF	TGCAGCGTTGGCATGGACAGGGGGAACGAGCAGTACTTC
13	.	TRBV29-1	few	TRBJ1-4	CSVRLGLNEKLFF	TGCAGCGTCCGTCTAGGTCTCAATGAGAAACTGTTTTTT
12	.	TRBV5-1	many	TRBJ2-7	CASSLQGYEQYF	TGCGCCAGCAGCTTACAGGGTTACGAGCAGTACTTC
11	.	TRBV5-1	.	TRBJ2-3	CASTTGDTQYF	TGCGCCAGCACGACGGGGGATACGCAGTATTTT
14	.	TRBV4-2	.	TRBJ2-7	CASSWLSNNYEQYF	TGTGCCAGCAGCTGGCTTTCTAATAACTACGAGCAGTACTTC